This TCR beta chain was documented in a study of tumor-infiltrating lymphocytes in oesophageal squamous cell carcinoma. This CDR3 has 14 residues. Per the germline V gene, CDR1 is SNHLY and CDR2 is FYNNEI. J gave up 14 bases and V 5 bases, and 12 bases lay outside the gene matches. TCRdb used MiXCR to reprocess the reads, holding one entry per CDR3 protein. In the table there are about 12,000 distinct CDR3 sequences, roughly 58% of which are singletons. This chain links TRBV2 with TRBJ1-6, with 7 bases aligning to TRBD1. This receptor was identified in a female donor with esophageal squamous cell carcinoma. The specimen was blood. The CDR3 sequence is CASSPGQLSISLHF. DNA of the CDR3: TGTGCCAGCAGTCCGGGACAGTTATCAATATCCCTCCACTTT.